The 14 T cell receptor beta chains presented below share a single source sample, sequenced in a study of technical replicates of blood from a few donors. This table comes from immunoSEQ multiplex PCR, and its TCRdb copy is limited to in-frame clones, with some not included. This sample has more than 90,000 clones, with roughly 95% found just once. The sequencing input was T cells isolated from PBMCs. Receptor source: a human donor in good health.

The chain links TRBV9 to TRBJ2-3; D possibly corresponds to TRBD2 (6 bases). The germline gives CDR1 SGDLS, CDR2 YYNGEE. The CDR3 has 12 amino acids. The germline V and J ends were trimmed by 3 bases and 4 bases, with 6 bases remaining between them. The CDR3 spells CASSGGADTQYF. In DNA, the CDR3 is TGTGCCAGCAGCGGGGGGGCAGATACGCAGTATTTT.

The CDR3, as DNA: TGCGCCAGCAGCTTGGACCGGGCTTTCTTT. As protein: CASSLDRAFF. This chain connects TRBV5-1 to TRBJ1-1; D not resolved. CDR1 SGHRS and CDR2 YFSETQ come from the germline V gene. The CDR3 is made up of 10 amino acids. The V gene lost 0 bases and the J gene lost 11 bases, with 5 bases spanning the gap.

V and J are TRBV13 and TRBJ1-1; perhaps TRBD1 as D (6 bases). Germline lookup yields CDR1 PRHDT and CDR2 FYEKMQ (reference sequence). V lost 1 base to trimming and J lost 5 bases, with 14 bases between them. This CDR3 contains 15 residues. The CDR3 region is CASSLEGEIWTEAFF. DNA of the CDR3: TGTGCCAGCAGCTTAGAGGGGGAAATTTGGACTGAAGCTTTCTTT.

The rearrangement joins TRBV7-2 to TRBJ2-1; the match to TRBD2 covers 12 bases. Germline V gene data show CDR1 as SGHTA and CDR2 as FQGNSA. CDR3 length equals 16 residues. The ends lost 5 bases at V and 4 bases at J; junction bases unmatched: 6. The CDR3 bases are TGTGCCAGCAGCGCCACACTAGCGGGAGGATACAATGAGCAGTTCTTC. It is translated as CASSATLAGGYNEQFF.

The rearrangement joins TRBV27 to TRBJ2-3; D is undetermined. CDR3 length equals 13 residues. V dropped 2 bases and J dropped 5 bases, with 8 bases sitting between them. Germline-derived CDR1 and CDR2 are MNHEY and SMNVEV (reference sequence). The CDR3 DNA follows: TGTGCCAGCAGTTTACTGTGGCAAGATACGCAGTATTTT. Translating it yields CASSLLWQDTQYF.

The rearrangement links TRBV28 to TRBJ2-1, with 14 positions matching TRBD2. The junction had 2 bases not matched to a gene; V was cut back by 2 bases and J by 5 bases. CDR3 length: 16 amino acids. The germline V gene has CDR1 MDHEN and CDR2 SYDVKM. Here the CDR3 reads CASSLAGLAGDNEQFF. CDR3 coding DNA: TGTGCCAGCAGTTTAGCGGGACTAGCGGGAGACAATGAGCAGTTCTTC.

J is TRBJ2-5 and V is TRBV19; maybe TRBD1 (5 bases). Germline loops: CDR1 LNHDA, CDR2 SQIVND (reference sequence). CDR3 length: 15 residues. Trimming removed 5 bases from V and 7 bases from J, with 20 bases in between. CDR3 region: CASSLWGRRSGTQYF. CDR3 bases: TGTGCCAGTAGTTTGTGGGGCAGGCGATCCGGGACCCAGTACTTC.

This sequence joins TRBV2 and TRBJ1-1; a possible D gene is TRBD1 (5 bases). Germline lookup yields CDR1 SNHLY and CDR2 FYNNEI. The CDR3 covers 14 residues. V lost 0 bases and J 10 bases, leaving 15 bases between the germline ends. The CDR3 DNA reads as TGTGCCAGCAGTGAAGCTGACCCAGCTAGGGGAGCTTTCTTT. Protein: CASSEADPARGAFF.

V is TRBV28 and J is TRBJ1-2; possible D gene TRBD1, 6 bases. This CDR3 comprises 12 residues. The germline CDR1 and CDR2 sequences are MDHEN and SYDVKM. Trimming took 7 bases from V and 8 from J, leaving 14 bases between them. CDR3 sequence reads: CASNQGLVGYTF. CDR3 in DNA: TGTGCCAGCAATCAGGGGTTGGTGGGCTACACCTTC.

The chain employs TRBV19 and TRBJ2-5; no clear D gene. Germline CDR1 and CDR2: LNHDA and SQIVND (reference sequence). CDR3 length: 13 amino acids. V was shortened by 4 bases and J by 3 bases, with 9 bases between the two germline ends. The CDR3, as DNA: TGTGCCAGTAGTACGGTTCCAAAAGAGACCCAGTACTTC. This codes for CASSTVPKETQYF.

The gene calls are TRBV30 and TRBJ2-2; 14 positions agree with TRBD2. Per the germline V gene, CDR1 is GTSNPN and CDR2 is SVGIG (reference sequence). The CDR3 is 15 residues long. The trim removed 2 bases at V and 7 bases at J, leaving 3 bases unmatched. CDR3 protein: CAWSPGLAGGGELFF. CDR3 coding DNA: TGTGCCTGGAGTCCTGGACTAGCGGGAGGCGGGGAGCTGTTTTTT.

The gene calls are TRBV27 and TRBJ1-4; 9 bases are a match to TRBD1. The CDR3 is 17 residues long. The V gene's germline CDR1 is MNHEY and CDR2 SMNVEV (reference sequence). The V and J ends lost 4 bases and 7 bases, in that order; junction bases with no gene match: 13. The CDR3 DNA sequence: TGTGCCAGCAGTTCCTTCGGTCATCGACAGGGGGGTGAAAAACTGTTTTTT. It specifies CASSSFGHRQGGEKLFF.

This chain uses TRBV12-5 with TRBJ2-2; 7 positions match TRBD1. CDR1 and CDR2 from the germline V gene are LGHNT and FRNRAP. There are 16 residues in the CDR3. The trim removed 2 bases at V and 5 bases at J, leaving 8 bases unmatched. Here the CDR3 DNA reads TGTGCTAGTGGTTTGCCTCAGACAGGGTCAACCGGGGAGCTGTTTTTT. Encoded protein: CASGLPQTGSTGELFF. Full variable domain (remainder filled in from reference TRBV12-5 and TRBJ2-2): DARVTQTPRHKVTEMGQEVTMRCQPILGHNTVFWYRQTMMQGLELLAYFRNRAPLDDSGMPKDRFSAEMPDATLATLKIQPSEPRDSAVYFCASGLPQTGSTGELFFGEGSRLTVL.

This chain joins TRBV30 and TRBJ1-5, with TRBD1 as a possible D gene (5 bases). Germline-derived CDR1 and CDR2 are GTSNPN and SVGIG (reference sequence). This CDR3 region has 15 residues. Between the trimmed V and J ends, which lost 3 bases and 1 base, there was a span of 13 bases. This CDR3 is CAWRPQGGSNQPQHF. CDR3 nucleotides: TGTGCCTGGAGACCCCAGGGAGGCAGCAATCAGCCCCAGCATTTT. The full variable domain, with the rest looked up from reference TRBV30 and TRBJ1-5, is SQTIHQWPATLVQPVGSPLSLECTVEGTSNPNLYWYRQAAGRGLQLLFYSVGIGQISSEVPQNLSASRPQDRQFILSSKKLLLSDSGFYLCAWRPQGGSNQPQHFGDGTRLSIL.